The T cell receptor (beta chain) under discussion was sequenced for a study of T cell responses to AZD1222 COVID-19 vaccine. V was clipped by 0 bases and J by 8 bases, with 11 bases between them. Per the germline V gene, CDR1 is SGHRS and CDR2 is YFSETQ. The CDR3 runs to 14 residues. TCRdb's table, derived via immunoSEQ multiplex PCR, lists solely in-frame clones and lacks some. This sample has approximately 170,000 clones; about 91% occur once, and the top ten carry about 1%. The sample was peripheral blood, taken 28 days after the second AZD1222 dose. This sequence originates from an adult who received the AZD1222 COVID-19 vaccine. The chain uses TRBV5-1 and TRBJ1-4; D is unclear. The CDR3: CASSLAIDGEKLFF. DNA of the CDR3: TGCGCCAGCAGCTTGGCCATAGACGGGGAAAAACTGTTTTTT.